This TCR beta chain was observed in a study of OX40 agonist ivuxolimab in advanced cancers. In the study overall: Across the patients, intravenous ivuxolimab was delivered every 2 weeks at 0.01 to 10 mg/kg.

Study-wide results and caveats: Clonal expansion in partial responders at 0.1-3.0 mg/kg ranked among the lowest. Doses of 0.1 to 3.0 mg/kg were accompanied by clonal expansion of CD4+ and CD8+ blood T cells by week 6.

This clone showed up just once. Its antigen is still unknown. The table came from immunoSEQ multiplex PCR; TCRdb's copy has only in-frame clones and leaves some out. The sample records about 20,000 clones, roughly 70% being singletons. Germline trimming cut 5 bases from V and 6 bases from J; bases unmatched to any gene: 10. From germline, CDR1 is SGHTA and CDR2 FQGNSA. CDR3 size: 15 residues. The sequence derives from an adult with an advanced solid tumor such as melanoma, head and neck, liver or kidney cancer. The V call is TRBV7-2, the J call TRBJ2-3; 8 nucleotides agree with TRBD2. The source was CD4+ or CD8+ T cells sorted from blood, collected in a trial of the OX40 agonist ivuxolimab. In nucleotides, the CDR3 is TGTGCCAGCAGCCTTACTAGCGGCCCCTCCGATACGCAGTATTTT. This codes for CASSLTSGPSDTQYF.